The 24 T cell receptor beta chains given below trace back to one sample, sequenced in a study of cytomegalovirus exposure and HLA in healthy donors. This PCR relied on a set of 60 Vbeta primers and 13 Jbeta primers. Measured with immunoSEQ multiplex PCR; TCRdb has only the in-frame clones, and not every one. Of more than 85,000 clones listed, roughly 76% were seen once; the top ten hold about 6.9%. Sequencing input: PBMCs. The receptor set was obtained from a man younger than 45 in good health and CMV-seropositive.

The chain employs TRBV2 and TRBJ2-5; 9 positions agree with TRBD2. Germline CDR1 is SNHLY and CDR2 is FYNNEI. The CDR3 loop spans 15 amino acids. V gave up 2 bases and J gave up 4 bases; unmatched junction bases: 5. CDR3 nucleotides: TGTGCCAGCAGTGAATTGGGACTAGCAGGAGAGACCCAGTACTTC. Encoded protein: CASSELGLAGETQYF.

J is TRBJ1-1 and V is TRBV7-9, with D unresolved. CDR1 is SEHNR, CDR2 FQNEAQ, per germline (reference sequence). This CDR3 contains 15 residues. The V end was cut by 3 bases, the J end by 0 bases, with 11 bases between. The CDR3 spells CASSLSLQLNTEAFF. The CDR3 region has the DNA TGTGCCAGCAGCTTGAGTTTACAGTTGAACACTGAAGCTTTCTTT.

CDR3 residues: CASSSGQDPYEQYF. DNA for the CDR3: TGTGCCAGCAGTTCCGGACAGGATCCCTACGAGCAGTACTTC. This chain links TRBV27 with TRBJ2-7; 7 positions match TRBD1. There are 14 residues in the CDR3. The V segment lost 4 bases and the J segment 2 bases; nucleotides outside the gene matches: 5. The germline V gene encodes CDR1 MNHEY and CDR2 SMNVEV (reference sequence).

In DNA, the CDR3 is TGTGCCAGCAGCAAGACAGGCGCCAAAAACATTCAGTACTTC. It translates to CASSKTGAKNIQYF. This chain joins TRBV6-5 and TRBJ2-4; tentatively, D is TRBD1 (6 bases). Trimming took 6 bases from V and 1 from J, leaving 10 bases between them. This CDR3 has 14 amino acids. Per germline, CDR1 MNHEY and CDR2 SVGAGI.

V gene TRBV6-1 combines with J gene TRBJ2-6; no reliable D call. The CDR3 runs 12 residues. Germline V CDR1 and CDR2: MNHNS, SASEGT. Deletions cut 6 bases from V and 3 bases from J, with 3 bases between. Here the CDR3 DNA reads TGTGCCAGCAGACTTGGGGCCAACGTCCTGACTTTC. This encodes CASRLGANVLTF.

The table lists this clone with a few counts. Here the CDR3 reads CASSIQGETQYF. Written as DNA, the CDR3 is TGTGCCAGTAGTATTCAGGGAGAGACCCAGTACTTC. V usage is TRBV19 and J usage is TRBJ2-5; D is possibly TRBD1 (5 bases). Deletions cut 3 bases from V and 4 bases from J, with 6 bases between. Germline V CDR1 and CDR2: LNHDA, SQIVND (reference sequence). The CDR3 has 12 residues.

The chain is built from TRBV7-8 and TRBJ2-1; 12 bases agree with TRBD1. This CDR3 has 16 residues. Germline V gene sequence: CDR1 SGHVS, CDR2 FQNEAQ. V lost 4 bases and J lost 8; bases outside the gene matches: 9. CDR3 nucleotide sequence: TGTGCCAGCAGCTATCCCGGGACAGGGGGCGAAGATGAGCAGTTCTTC. It encodes CASSYPGTGGEDEQFF. Based on the CDR3 plus reference TRBV7-8 and TRBJ2-1, the full variable domain is GAGVSQSPRYKVAKRGQDVALRCDPISGHVSLFWYQQALGQGPEFLTYFQNEAQLDKSGLPSDRFFAERPEGSVSTLKIQRTQQEDSAVYLCASSYPGTGGEDEQFFGPGTRLTVL.

V is TRBV6-1 and J is TRBJ2-7; D possibly corresponds to TRBD2 (6 bases). Deletions cut 4 bases from V and 6 bases from J, with 19 bases between. The V gene's germline CDR1 is MNHNS and CDR2 SASEGT. The CDR3 spans 15 residues. In DNA form, the CDR3 reads TGTGCCAGCAGTGGTTTGGGGACTCTTCCATCCGAGCAGTACTTC. As protein: CASSGLGTLPSEQYF.

This clone showed up just a few times. The V and J genes are TRBV10-3 and TRBJ2-5; 9 bases match TRBD1. This CDR3 is 15 amino acids long. After removal of 3 bases from V and 5 bases from J, the junction contained 7 bases not matched to a gene. From germline, CDR1 is ENHRY and CDR2 SYGVKD. CDR3 nucleotides: TGTGCCATCAGTGATCAGGGGACAGGGTTGGAGACCCAGTACTTC. This encodes CAISDQGTGLETQYF.

Only a few counts were recorded for this clone. The rearrangement links TRBV5-1 to TRBJ2-3, with 9 nucleotides matching TRBD2. Trimming cost V 7 bases and J 4 bases; bases outside gene matches: 10. Germline CDR1 and CDR2: SGHRS and YFSETQ. The CDR3 has 15 residues. CDR3 sequence reads: CASREGLASPDTQYF. Here the CDR3 DNA reads TGCGCCAGCCGAGAAGGACTAGCGAGCCCAGATACGCAGTATTTT.

This rearrangement joins TRBV19 to TRBJ1-1; D gene uncertain. The V end was cut by 4 bases, the J end by 2 bases, with 20 bases between. CDR1 LNHDA and CDR2 SQIVND come from the germline V gene (reference sequence). This CDR3 has 17 amino acids. The CDR3 reads CASSNWVARRGNTEAFF. CDR3 DNA sequence: TGTGCCAGTAGTAATTGGGTGGCGAGACGGGGAAACACTGAAGCTTTCTTT.

The V gene is TRBV28, the J gene TRBJ1-5; D perhaps matches TRBD1 (6 bases). The CDR3 is 16 residues long. Germline V CDR1 and CDR2: MDHEN, SYDVKM. V was trimmed by 2 bases and J by 2 bases, leaving 13 bases between them. The CDR3 sequence: CASSLMAGVGNQPQHF. DNA for the CDR3: TGTGCCAGCAGTTTAATGGCAGGGGTGGGCAATCAGCCCCAGCATTTT.

V gene TRBV7-9 combines with J gene TRBJ2-5; D might be TRBD1 (6 bases). The germline V and J ends were trimmed by 2 bases and 1 base, with 14 bases remaining between them. The CDR3 spans 16 residues. Germline CDR1 SEHNR, CDR2 FQNEAQ (reference sequence). CDR3 nucleotide sequence: TGTGCCAGCAGCTTAAGCAGGGGTCCCCTCCAAGAGACCCAGTACTTC. This gives the protein CASSLSRGPLQETQYF.

This clone appeared a single time. The chain carries TRBV5-1 and TRBJ2-2; D is unclear. The germline gives CDR1 SGHRS, CDR2 YFSETQ. V shed 4 bases and J shed 0 bases, with 13 bases lying between them. The CDR3 extends over 16 amino acids. The CDR3 coding sequence is TGCGCCAGCAGCCATAGACCGACTTCGAACACCGGGGAGCTGTTTTTT. This codes for CASSHRPTSNTGELFF.

The CDR3 here is CASSNDRGRAYGYTF. The DNA for the CDR3 is TGTGCCAGCAGCAACGACAGGGGGCGCGCCTATGGCTACACCTTC. The chain has TRBV7-2 and TRBJ1-2; 10 positions agree with TRBD1. The CDR3 contains 15 residues. The trim removed 5 bases at V and 4 bases at J, leaving 7 bases unmatched. Germline lookup yields CDR1 SGHTA and CDR2 FQGNSA.

The gene calls are TRBV12-5 and TRBJ1-1; 9 positions match TRBD1. The V gene end was trimmed by 5 bases and the J gene end by 5 bases; junction bases not matched to a gene: 24. The CDR3 consists of 20 residues. The germline V gene has CDR1 LGHNT and CDR2 FRNRAP. In nucleotides, the CDR3 is TGTGCTAGTGGTCCGGGTACGACCGGGACAGGGATTTTAGTGGGGACTGAAGCTTTCTTT. Translating it yields CASGPGTTGTGILVGTEAFF.

V gene TRBV5-6 combines with J gene TRBJ2-2; TRBD1 matches 9 bases. Germline CDR1 and CDR2: SGHDT and YYEEEE. This CDR3 has 16 residues. Trimming removed 3 bases from V and 2 bases from J; junction bases left unmatched: 5. CDR3 nucleotides: TGTGCCAGCAGCTGGGACAGGGTGGCAAACACCGGGGAGCTGTTTTTT. Its translation: CASSWDRVANTGELFF. The whole variable domain, filled in from reference TRBV5-6 and TRBJ2-2, reads DAGVTQSPTHLIKTRGQQVTLRCSPKSGHDTVSWYQQALGQGPQFIFQYYEEEERQRGNFPDRFSGHQFPNYSSELNVNALLLGDSALYLCASSWDRVANTGELFFGEGSRLTVL.

At least ten counts were recorded for this clone. The V call is TRBV4-1, the J call TRBJ1-1; no firm D call. Trimming stripped 4 bases from V and 0 bases from J, with 12 bases between. Germline loops: CDR1 MGHRA, CDR2 YSYEKL. This CDR3 has 15 residues. DNA of the CDR3: TGCGCCAGCAGCCCCCCTCTGAGCATGAACACTGAAGCTTTCTTT. Protein product: CASSPPLSMNTEAFF.

The chain uses TRBV5-4 and TRBJ1-4, with TRBD1 matching over 7 bases. The CDR3 runs 14 residues. Germline values: CDR1 SGHNT, CDR2 YYREEE (reference sequence). With 4 bases clipped from V and 7 bases from J, the junction kept 7 bases outside the gene matches. The CDR3 spells CASSTTGAGEKLFF. CDR3 DNA: TGTGCCAGCAGCACCACAGGGGCCGGTGAAAAACTGTTTTTT.

This chain connects TRBV7-6 to TRBJ1-1, with D tentatively TRBD1 (5 bases). Trimming shortened V by 6 bases and J by 7 bases, and 12 bases separated the two germline ends. CDR1 and CDR2 from the germline V gene are SGHVS and FNYEAQ. The CDR3 is 12 amino acids. The CDR3: CASSPRQIEAFF. The DNA for the CDR3 is TGTGCCAGCAGTCCTCGACAGATTGAAGCTTTCTTT.

This clone showed up just a few times. The V call is TRBV6-5, the J call TRBJ2-1, with 9 bases identical to TRBD2. Germline loops: CDR1 MNHEY, CDR2 SVGAGI. The CDR3 extends over 13 amino acids. J was trimmed by 3 bases and V by 7 bases; bases with no gene match: 1. Written as DNA, the CDR3 is TGTGCCAGCAAGACTAGCGGCTACAATGAGCAGTTCTTC. Translation: CASKTSGYNEQFF.

The table lists this clone with a few counts. This rearrangement joins TRBV5-1 to TRBJ2-5; D unresolved. The V gene lost 1 base and the J gene lost 2 bases, with 6 bases spanning the gap. Germline V gene data show CDR1 as SGHRS and CDR2 as YFSETQ. The CDR3 length is 13 residues. The CDR3 DNA reads as TGCGCCAGCAGCTTGTACAGTCAAGAGACCCAGTACTTC. Translation gives CASSLYSQETQYF.

This clone was counted only a few times. CDR3 sequence reads: CASSGERGGHDEQFF. The DNA for the CDR3 is TGTGCCAGCAGTGGGGAGCGGGGGGGCCATGATGAGCAGTTCTTC. The V gene is TRBV2, the J gene TRBJ2-1; TRBD2 agrees at 10 bases. There are 15 residues in the CDR3. V dropped 4 bases and J dropped 8; count of bases not matched to a gene: 8. Looked up from germline, CDR1 is SNHLY and CDR2 is FYNNEI.

The chain uses TRBV30 and TRBJ1-2, with a weak D call TRBD1 (6 bases). Germline V CDR1 and CDR2: GTSNPN, SVGIG (reference sequence). The CDR3 runs 14 residues. Trimming cost V 4 bases and J 8 bases, with 20 bases left between them. CDR3 DNA sequence: TGTGCCTGGACTAAAAACCCGGGACACGGCGGCTACACCTTC. This encodes CAWTKNPGHGGYTF.